This T cell receptor (beta chain) derives from a study of cytomegalovirus exposure and HLA in healthy donors. Losses at the gene ends were 0 bases for V and 4 bases for J; bases not matched to a gene: 2. Germline CDR1 reads SGHVS; CDR2 reads FNYEAQ. The CDR3 is 15 amino acids. Sequencing was performed with immunoSEQ multiplex PCR; in TCRdb, only in-frame clones are kept and a portion is missing. Of approximately 160,000 clones listed, about 95% were seen once; the top ten hold roughly 0.83%. The receptor was isolated from a woman aged 18-29 years in good health and CMV-seronegative. V and J are TRBV7-6 and TRBJ2-1, with 8 bases identical to TRBD2. What was sequenced was PBMCs. CDR3 amino acids: CASSLAAGEYNEQFF. CDR3 coding DNA: TGTGCCAGCAGCTTAGCAGCGGGGGAATACAATGAGCAGTTCTTC.